The clone carrying this T cell receptor beta chain was observed a few times. No antigen is known for it. Looked up from germline, CDR1 is MNHEY and CDR2 is SMNVEV (reference sequence). The CDR3 covers 14 residues. V dropped 5 bases and J dropped 5; count of bases not matched to a gene: 8. The entry originates in a study of CD8 T cell repertoires and HIV-1 epitope variants. On the study more broadly: An uncultured baseline aliquot held 1M T cells.

On the immunoSEQ platform, TCR beta CDR3s were sequenced at survey depth. Some clones are missing from TCRdb's copy, which holds only in-frame ones; the method was immunoSEQ multiplex PCR. The sample includes approximately 4,600 clones, 65% to 80% of them seen just once. Input material: cultured CD8+ T cells derived from PBMCs. This chain connects TRBV27 to TRBJ2-7; 8 nucleotides agree with TRBD1. This receptor was taken from a male donor with HIV. As DNA, the CDR3 is TGTGCCAGCAGTCCGGGACAGGTGCTACACGAGCAGTACTTC. Encoded protein: CASSPGQVLHEQYF.